Listed below are T cell receptor beta chains from one sample, sequenced in a study of T-cell memory formation after mild COVID-19. Each CDR3 protein is one row after TCRdb ran MiXCR on the 5' RACE reads. The sample yields approximately 400,000 distinct CDR3 sequences, roughly 18% seen once. Source material: PBMCs or a T cell subset sorted from them (not recorded which). These receptors were collected from a young man who had mild COVID-19 (a few samples of this study predate the infection). Cell type and time point are not known. Both conserved end residues are part of each CDR3. Each record gives: D gene, clone size, V gene, J gene, CDR3 DNA, CDR3 protein. The D gene is left open where the match is weak. Size is omitted from some rows. Given values are once, few, many or a class for expanded clones.

>NA|NA|TRBV5-5|TRBJ1-5
TGTGCCAGCAGCCCCATGACGACCAGCAATCAGCCCCAGCATTTT
CASSPMTTSNQPQHF
>NA|many|TRBV5-1|TRBJ1-3
TGCGCCAGCAGCTTGGACTATGGAAACACCATATATTTT
CASSLDYGNTIYF
>NA|NA|TRBV7-9|TRBJ2-1
TGTGCCAGCAGCTTAAGGCGTCAGGGGGCTAGCGGGTTAAGGAATGAGCAGTTCTTC
CASSLRRQGASGLRNEQFF
>TRBD2|NA|TRBV9|TRBJ2-3
TGTGCCAGCAGCGTAGACCTAGCGGGCATCAGCACAGATACGCAGTATTTT
CASSVDLAGISTDTQYF
>NA|few|TRBV7-7|TRBJ1-3
TGTGCCAGCAGCCCCAATGGACCGCTCTCTGGAAACACCATATATTTT
CASSPNGPLSGNTIYF
>NA|many|TRBV7-2|TRBJ1-5
TGTGCCAGCAGCTTAGGGATGGATCAGCCCCAGCATTTT
CASSLGMDQPQHF
>TRBD1|NA|TRBV5-1|TRBJ2-3
TGCGCCAGCAGCTTGGAGGGACAGGCCACAGATACGCAGTATTTT
CASSLEGQATDTQYF
>TRBD2|NA|TRBV5-1|TRBJ2-1
TGCGCCAGCAGCCGTAGCGGGGGGGCCATTTGGGATGAGCAGTTCTTC
CASSRSGGAIWDEQFF
>NA|NA|TRBV20-1|TRBJ2-7
TGCAGTGCCCTCAGGGGAAGCGGTCTTTGGGAGCAGTACTTC
CSALRGSGLWEQYF
>NA|NA|TRBV27|TRBJ2-4
TGTGCCAGCAGTTTTAAAGGAGGGAGCCTTCAGTACTTC
CASSFKGGSLQYF
>NA|NA|TRBV12-3/TRBV12-4|TRBJ1-2
TGTGCCAGCAGTGGGGGAGGGGAAGCTAACTATGGCTACACCTTC
CASSGGGEANYGYTF
>NA|many|TRBV6-2/TRBV6-3|TRBJ1-5
TGTGCCAGCAGTCCTCAGGGTGGGAATCAGCCCCAGCATTTT
CASSPQGGNQPQHF
>NA|many|TRBV5-1|TRBJ1-1
TGCGCCAGCAGCTTGACAGGGAACACTGAAGCTTTCTTT
CASSLTGNTEAFF
>TRBD2|NA|TRBV7-3|TRBJ2-3
TGTGCCAGCAGCCAAGGAGTAGCGGGGGGGGCTAAAGATACGCAGTATTTT
CASSQGVAGGAKDTQYF
>NA|NA|TRBV6-6|TRBJ2-2
TGTGCCAGCAGTTACTCGACTATTCTCGACACCGGGGAGCTGTTTTTT
CASSYSTILDTGELFF
>NA|NA|TRBV11-1|TRBJ2-3
TGTGCCAGCAGCCCCGGGGCAGGTAAAACAGATACGCAGTATTTT
CASSPGAGKTDTQYF
>TRBD1|NA|TRBV7-9|TRBJ1-6
TGTGCCAGCAGCGGACGACAGGGAGGAGGATCACCCCTCCACTTT
CASSGRQGGGSPLHF
>NA|few|TRBV7-8|TRBJ2-1
TGTGCCAGCAGCTTAATCAGGGTCCCTCTATACAATGAGCAGTTCTTC
CASSLIRVPLYNEQFF
>TRBD2|few|TRBV6-6|TRBJ2-7
TGTGCCAGCAGTCCCTCCGGGACTAGCGGGGTGTACGAGCAGTACTTC
CASSPSGTSGVYEQYF
>TRBD1|NA|TRBV9|TRBJ2-3
TGTGCCAGCAGCGTAGCAACAGGGGGCACAGATACGCAGTATTTT
CASSVATGGTDTQYF
>NA|few|TRBV6-2/TRBV6-3|TRBJ1-5
TGTGCCAGCAGTCAGCCCCTCCTTAGTGAAGCGCCCCAGCATTTT
CASSQPLLSEAPQHF
>TRBD2|many|TRBV7-2|TRBJ2-2
TGTGCCAGCAGCTTAGATTTTAGCGGGGGGTTGAACACCGGGGAGCTGTTTTTT
CASSLDFSGGLNTGELFF
>NA|many|TRBV3-2|TRBJ2-5
TGTGCCAGCAGCCAAGCTAGGGACAGGGTAAAAGAGACCCAGTACTTC
CASSQARDRVKETQYF
>TRBD1|NA|TRBV5-1|TRBJ2-3
TGCGCCAGCAGCTTGGCAGGACAGGGGGCTCTGGATACGCAGTATTTT
CASSLAGQGALDTQYF
>NA|few|TRBV15|TRBJ1-2
TGTGCCACCAGCAGAGAATCTGACTATGGCTACACCTTC
CATSRESDYGYTF
>TRBD1|NA|TRBV4-3|TRBJ2-1
TGCGCCAGCAGCCGGACCGGGACAGGTCACAATGAGCAGTTCTTC
CASSRTGTGHNEQFF
>TRBD2|NA|TRBV29-1|TRBJ2-1
TGCAGCGATACTAGCGGGGGGGCCAATGAGCAGTTCTTC
CSDTSGGANEQFF
>NA|many|TRBV28|TRBJ1-3
TGTGCCAGCACCTTTTCGGTGGGAAACACCATATATTTT
CASTFSVGNTIYF
>NA|NA|TRBV20-1|TRBJ2-5
TGCAGTGCTAGTGGCGAGAAGGGGATGGAGGAGACCCAGTACTTC
CSASGEKGMEETQYF